This TCR beta chain was retrieved from a study of T cell responses to AZD1222 COVID-19 vaccine (TCRdb year 2021). Describing the broader study: A total of 230 to 250 trial participants underwent TCR sequencing, of whom around 200 received two doses of AZD1222 and about 26 received two doses of the MenACWY control vaccine. Enrollment into the trials was organized by age into subgroups of 18-55, 56-69 and 70-plus years, and those subgroups contained roughly 160, 29 and 62 TCR-sequenced participants, respectively.

The CDR3 regions of human TCRbeta chains were subjected to immunosequencing. As for how the authors treated the data: Repertoire TCRs were matched against a reference library of SARS-CoV-2-specific TCRs generated with the MIRA antigen-specificity platform. Breadth meant the fraction of unique TCRs that were SARS-CoV-2-associated, whereas depth meant the fraction of total T cells that were SARS-CoV-2-associated. Using the MIRA data, each spike-specific TCR was assigned both to the spike region to which the TCR was reactive and to a CD4 or CD8 class. Log10-transformed breadth and depth values were compared by one-way ANOVA with Sidak's multiple comparisons tests. This is the immuneACCESS table as TCRdb keeps it, with only in-frame sequences that have V and J called. A part of the clones is gone; compared with another copy, unresolved V genes explain less than half, and the rest is unexplained. V and J calls and clone size follow that table, whereas D and trimming were derived from the DNA. For this sample the table gives about 120,000 clones, of which 87% were detected only once. 2% to 3% of the sample rests with the top ten.

The time point label here, explained by the study, means: about 28 days (+/-7) after the second vaccine dose. Because spike-specific TCR depth and breadth did not differ between the two schedules, AZD1222 recipients who got a second dose at roughly 4 weeks were pooled with those who got a second dose at roughly 12 weeks. The vaccinee samples were drawn from two UK trials, COV001 and COV002, one of which was a single-blind randomized controlled phase 2/3 trial testing AZD1222 (ChAdOx1 nCoV-19) in healthy adults. Trial participant PBMC samples were collected at day 0 and day 28 after the second dose for TCRbeta chain sequencing. Details on this clone: The antigen this receptor binds is unknown. The input lacks base qualities; no much larger clone sits a single base away.

Reading from cysteine to phenylalanine, the CDR3 counts 14 amino acids. The read is trimmed to its CDR3 DNA, 42 bases read in frame from base 1. V lost 3 bases and J lost 6 bases; the stretch between them is 14 bases long. CDR1 SEHNR and CDR2 FQNEAQ were looked up in the germline V gene (reference sequence). Points the paper makes about the study in general: The whole spike protein was spanned by vaccine-associated CD4 TCRs, and dominant responses were seen in regions 160-218 and 743-854. Conclusions about previously exposed vaccinees are limited because only six or seven AZD1222 recipients were SARS-CoV-2 seropositive at baseline. The 56-69-year group was small, and its depth increase did not reach significance, likely because of low power. Participants were mostly white British and included more females than males, and it was suggested by the authors that clonal diversity may have been underestimated. Epitopes outside the regions mutated in the B.1.351 and B.1.1.7 variants were reportedly recognized by nearly half of the unique spike-specific TCRs. Spike-specific TCR breadth and depth rose significantly after two AZD1222 doses compared with day 0 and with MenACWY recipients. No day 14 peak-response samples were available, so repertoires were characterized only after the peak T cell response.

The source was peripheral blood, collected 28 days after the second AZD1222 dose. The sequence joins TRBV7-9 to TRBJ1-2; no D segment can be confidently identified. The sequence derives from an adult who received the AZD1222 COVID-19 vaccine. The CDR3 reads CASSLYQVADGYTF. The DNA sequence is as follows: TGTGCCAGCAGCTTGTACCAGGTCGCCGATGGCTACACCTTC.